This record looks at one T cell receptor (beta chain) sequence and its context. Random-hexamer reverse transcription was applied to roughly 0.5 to 1 ug RNA. TCRdb fed the immunoSEQ multiplex PCR reads into MiXCR, producing one record per CDR3 protein. The sample has about 430,000 distinct CDR3 sequences, approximately 89% seen once. Sequencing targeted TCR beta in T cells from blood (CD8+ and CD4+). The CDR3 runs to 16 residues. The germline gives CDR1 SGHTA, CDR2 FQGTGA. V lost 8 bases and J lost 3, with 20 bases in between. These data originate in a study of CD8 T cells in Susac syndrome. This clonotype was sampled from a human donor with multiple sclerosis. The chain links TRBV7-3 to TRBJ1-5, with a tentative D call TRBD1 (6 bases). Material: CD8+ T cells from PBMCs. CDR3 amino acids: CASRHPGHPSNQPQHF. The CDR3 DNA sequence: TGTGCCAGCCGTCACCCGGGACACCCCTCCAATCAGCCCCAGCATTTT. The full variable domain, rest sourced from reference TRBV7-3 and TRBJ1-5, is GAGVSQTPSNKVTEKGKYVELRCDPISGHTALYWYRQSLGQGPEFLIYFQGTGAADDSGLPNDRFFAVRPEGSVSTLKIQRTERGDSAVYLCASRHPGHPSNQPQHFGDGTRLSIL.